These 25 T cell receptor beta chains originate from one sample sequenced in a study of cytomegalovirus exposure and HLA in healthy donors. PCR used 60 Vbeta primers and 13 Jbeta primers. Clones were sequenced by immunoSEQ multiplex PCR, and TCRdb holds only the in-frame ones, with some missing. The table shows some 56,000 clones, with around 50% occurring only once. The sample taken for sequencing was PBMCs. The receptors shown here come from a human donor in good health.

This clone was seen only once. The chain combines TRBV2 with TRBJ1-5; D is uncertain. The CDR3 has 13 amino acids. Germline loops: CDR1 SNHLY, CDR2 FYNNEI. V lost 5 bases, J lost 5 bases, and 10 bases lay in between. The CDR3 here is CASSNRGYQPQHF. The CDR3 DNA is TGTGCCAGCAGTAATCGGGGTTATCAGCCCCAGCATTTT.

The chain carries TRBV11-2 and TRBJ1-1; no clear D. V lost 1 base and J lost 1, with 4 bases in between. Germline V CDR1 and CDR2: SGHAT, FQNNGV. The CDR3 loop spans 13 amino acids. In DNA, the CDR3 is TGTGCCAGCAGCTTAGCCCAGAACACTGAAGCTTTCTTT. Protein sequence: CASSLAQNTEAFF.

This clone was observed once. V gene TRBV6-6 combines with J gene TRBJ1-2, with D uncertain. The CDR3 is made up of 14 amino acids. The ends were cut back, 6 bases at V and 1 base at J, with 12 bases in the middle. The germline gives CDR1 MNHNY, CDR2 SVGAGI (reference sequence). This CDR3 reads CASSPGSRNYGYTF. The CDR3 nucleotides are TGTGCCAGCAGCCCAGGTTCTCGTAACTATGGCTACACCTTC.

This clone has just one count. The V and J genes are TRBV10-1 and TRBJ2-2; D possibly corresponds to TRBD2 (5 bases). Trimming left V 8 bases short and J 4 bases short, with 11 bases between. The CDR3 has 13 residues. Germline V gene lookup returns CDR1 WNHNN and CDR2 SYGVQD (reference sequence). The CDR3, as DNA: TGCGCCAGCGGCGACTATACCACCGGGGAGCTGTTTTTT. This encodes CASGDYTTGELFF.

The rearrangement links TRBV4-1 to TRBJ2-7; maybe TRBD2 (5 bases). Germline lookup yields CDR1 MGHRA and CDR2 YSYEKL. The CDR3 sequence is 17 residues long. Trimming pared 0 bases from V and 2 bases from J, leaving 17 bases between. CDR3 coding DNA: TGCGCCAGCAGCCAAGATCCCCAAGGACTCTTAACCTACGAGCAGTACTTC. This gives the protein CASSQDPQGLLTYEQYF.

The chain recombines TRBV5-1 with TRBJ1-4; 9 bases match TRBD1. The ends lost 3 bases at V and 5 bases at J; junction bases unmatched: 2. Germline V gene lookup returns CDR1 SGHRS and CDR2 YFSETQ. This CDR3 spans 14 amino acids. DNA for the CDR3: TGCGCCAGCAGCTCCGGACAGGGGAATGAAAAACTGTTTTTT. Translation gives CASSSGQGNEKLFF.

By sample share, this clone is medium-sized (0.01 to 0.1%). The V and J genes are TRBV30 and TRBJ1-5; D is ambiguous. V was clipped by 2 bases and J by 5 bases, with 13 bases between them. The CDR3 spans 14 residues. In germline, CDR1 is GTSNPN, CDR2 SVGIG (reference sequence). In DNA form, the CDR3 reads TGTGCCTGGAGTTCATACGGGGTGCATCAGCCCCAGCATTTT. Translation gives CAWSSYGVHQPQHF.

This clone was seen more than once but under ten times. V usage is TRBV18 and J usage is TRBJ2-5; tentatively, D is TRBD2 (6 bases). V was pared by 1 base and J by 1 base, with 13 bases between. Germline V gene data show CDR1 as KGHSH and CDR2 as LQKENI. The CDR3 length is 16 residues. The CDR3 DNA is TGTGCCAGCTCACCACGGACTACCTTTACCCAAGAGACCCAGTACTTC. It encodes CASSPRTTFTQETQYF.

The chain couples TRBV18 to TRBJ2-5, with 9 bases matching TRBD1. V dropped 6 bases and J dropped 0; count of bases not matched to a gene: 5. The germline gives CDR1 KGHSH, CDR2 LQKENI. The CDR3 totals 15 residues. Written as DNA, the CDR3 is TGTGCCAGCTCCCGCGGGACAGGGTACCAAGAGACCCAGTACTTC. It yields the protein CASSRGTGYQETQYF.

This clone was detected a few times. V gene TRBV5-6 combines with J gene TRBJ1-4; 10 bases line up with TRBD1. Germline CDR1 reads SGHDT; CDR2 reads YYEEEE. Trimming at V came to 0 bases and at J to 12 bases, leaving 2 bases not matched to a gene. The CDR3 loop spans 13 amino acids. For the CDR3, the DNA is TGTGCCAGCAGCTTGGTCGGACAGGGGGAACTGTTTTTT. Amino acid sequence: CASSLVGQGELFF.

This clone was seen a few times. The chain has TRBV19 and TRBJ2-1; the match to TRBD1 covers 7 bases. The CDR3 length is 16 residues. V gave up 1 base and J gave up 0 bases; unmatched junction bases: 3. Germline V gene data show CDR1 as LNHDA and CDR2 as SQIVND (reference sequence). CDR3 residues: CASSIGAGGSYNEQFF. CDR3 DNA: TGTGCCAGTAGTATAGGGGCAGGGGGCTCCTACAATGAGCAGTTCTTC. The entire variable domain, with the rest obtained from reference TRBV19 and TRBJ2-1, is as follows: DGGITQSPKYLFRKEGQNVTLSCEQNLNHDAMYWYRQDPGQGLRLIYYSQIVNDFQKGDIAEGYSVSREKKESFPLTVTSAQKNPTAFYLCASSIGAGGSYNEQFFGPGTRLTVL.

The table lists this clone with many counts. The chain couples TRBV6-1 to TRBJ1-5; 7 bases align to TRBD1. There are 14 residues in the CDR3. CDR1 MNHNS and CDR2 SASEGT come from the germline V gene. Trimming cost V 9 bases and J 5 bases; bases outside gene matches: 10. The CDR3 here is CASRSRGRDQPQHF. CDR3 in DNA: TGTGCCAGTCGGTCTAGGGGGCGTGATCAGCCCCAGCATTTT.

Of note for this clone: Other DNA sequences within the sample encode an identical CDR3. The rearrangement uses TRBV19 and TRBJ2-4, with TRBD2 matching over 10 bases. Germline V CDR1 and CDR2: LNHDA, SQIVND (reference sequence). The CDR3 consists of 17 residues. J gave up 1 base and V 0 bases, and 3 bases lay outside the gene matches. The CDR3 DNA follows: TGTGCCAGTAGTATAGATAATAGCGGGGGGGCCAAAAACATTCAGTACTTC. Its protein product is CASSIDNSGGAKNIQYF.

The rearrangement links TRBV5-1 to TRBJ1-5, with D perhaps matching TRBD1 (6 bases). Germline CDR1 SGHRS, CDR2 YFSETQ. The CDR3 extends over 13 amino acids. Trimming shortened V by 4 bases and J by 4 bases, and 9 bases separated the two germline ends. The CDR3 DNA reads as TGCGCCAGCAGCGACACAGGGAATCAGCCCCAGCATTTT. Its translation is CASSDTGNQPQHF.

The V and J genes are TRBV30 and TRBJ1-5; D is perhaps TRBD1 (6 bases). Per the germline V gene, CDR1 is GTSNPN and CDR2 is SVGIG (reference sequence). This CDR3 has 17 amino acids. V dropped 5 bases and J dropped 0 bases, with 20 bases sitting between them. The CDR3 protein is CAWARTGLPHSNQPQHF. CDR3 nucleotides: TGTGCCTGGGCCCGCACAGGGCTCCCACATAGCAATCAGCCCCAGCATTTT.

V is TRBV5-1 and J is TRBJ2-1, with D perhaps TRBD1 (5 bases). CDR3 length: 14 residues. V lost 3 bases and J 6 bases, leaving 13 bases between the germline ends. The V gene's germline CDR1 is SGHRS and CDR2 YFSETQ. For the CDR3, the DNA is TGCGCCAGCAGCTCAGGGTCCCAGGGCAATGAGCAGTTCTTC. It encodes CASSSGSQGNEQFF.

This sequence joins TRBV20-1 and TRBJ1-1; D might be TRBD1 (5 bases). The V end was cut by 7 bases, the J end by 1 base, with 7 bases between. Germline loops: CDR1 DFQATT, CDR2 SNEGSKA (reference sequence). The CDR3 runs 11 residues. The CDR3 here is CSGRENTEAFF. The DNA for the CDR3 is TGCAGTGGCAGGGAGAACACTGAAGCTTTCTTT.

Of note for this clone: The same CDR3 is also encoded by other DNA sequences in this sample. The CDR3 protein is CAWSATGEKLFF. The CDR3 coding sequence is TGTGCCTGGAGTGCGACGGGAGAAAAACTGTTTTTT. The chain uses TRBV30 and TRBJ1-4; D unclear. From germline, CDR1 is GTSNPN and CDR2 SVGIG (reference sequence). CDR3 length: 12 amino acids. Trimming pared 1 base from V and 8 bases from J, leaving 8 bases between.

The V and J genes are TRBV5-1 and TRBJ1-4, with TRBD1 matching 8 bases. The CDR3 length is 15 residues. Germline assignment: CDR1 SGHRS and CDR2 YFSETQ. V dropped 2 bases and J dropped 4; count of bases not matched to a gene: 4. The CDR3 DNA follows: TGCGCCAGCAGCTTCGGACAGGGTGTTAATGAAAAACTGTTTTTT. Amino acid sequence: CASSFGQGVNEKLFF.

This clone was seen a handful of times. V gene TRBV5-1 combines with J gene TRBJ1-3; the match to TRBD1 covers 7 bases. The germline V gene has CDR1 SGHRS and CDR2 YFSETQ. V lost 3 bases and J lost 3; bases outside the gene matches: 6. This CDR3 comprises 15 residues. CDR3 sequence reads: CASSYQGGDGNTIYF. The CDR3 nucleotides are TGCGCCAGCAGCTACCAGGGGGGCGATGGAAACACCATATATTTT.

The chain carries TRBV7-2 and TRBJ2-5; 10 positions agree with TRBD1. The end of the DNA aligns better with TRBJ2-7, so the J call may be wrong. CDR3 length: 15 amino acids. CDR1 is SGHTA and CDR2 is FQGNSA in the germline V gene. CDR3 protein: CASSRDRGGSYEQYF. The CDR3 region has the DNA TGTGCCAGCAGCCGGGACAGGGGAGGGTCCTACGAGCAGTACTTC.

The V call is TRBV4-3, the J call TRBJ2-7, with 7 nucleotides matching TRBD1. This CDR3 comprises 15 residues. After removal of 0 bases from V and 3 bases from J, the junction contained 5 bases not matched to a gene. Germline CDR1 and CDR2: LGHNA and YSLEER. CDR3 residues: CASSQDRDSYYEQYF. The CDR3 region has the DNA TGCGCCAGCAGCCAAGACCGGGACAGTTACTACGAGCAGTACTTC.

In its sample, this clone was seen a few times. The rearrangement joins TRBV6-5 to TRBJ2-7, with D maybe TRBD1 (5 bases). Trimming left V 9 bases short and J 1 base short, with 13 bases between. The CDR3 length is 13 residues. In germline, CDR1 is MNHEY, CDR2 SVGAGI. CDR3: CASRQRESYEQYF. The CDR3 nucleotides are TGTGCCAGTAGACAGCGAGAGTCCTACGAGCAGTACTTC.

Only a few counts were recorded for this clone. The CDR3 sequence is CASSQAGQGLDTQYF. In DNA, the CDR3 is TGCGCCAGCAGCCAGGCGGGACAGGGGTTGGATACGCAGTATTTT. J is TRBJ2-3 and V is TRBV4-1; 10 bases are a match to TRBD1. Looked up from germline, CDR1 is MGHRA and CDR2 is YSYEKL. Unmatched junction bases numbered 6, after V lost 3 bases and J lost 6 bases. The CDR3 is made up of 15 amino acids.

The rearrangement links TRBV5-4 to TRBJ2-1; 11 bases align to TRBD1. With V trimmed by 6 bases and J by 7 bases, 6 bases remained unmatched. The germline gives CDR1 SGHNT, CDR2 YYREEE (reference sequence). This CDR3 is built from 14 residues. The CDR3 region has the DNA TGTGCCAGCACTCCGGGACAGGGGGTGAATGAGCAGTTCTTC. It codes for CASTPGQGVNEQFF.